This T cell receptor (beta chain) was found in a study of CD8+CD57+ T cells in acquired aplastic anemia. General observations from the study: Patients and controls were not found to differ significantly in CD8+ Simpson's diversity.

V was pared by 2 bases and J by 12 bases, with 14 bases between. The germline V gene encodes CDR1 ENHRY and CDR2 SYGVKD. The CDR3 covers 13 residues. Those patients picked for sequencing had displayed CD8+CD57+ cell expansion on flow cytometry. Blood samples were obtained from patients who had received no prior therapy. Genomic DNA served as template for TCR beta VDJ and CDR3 profiling. Each CDR3 protein is one row after TCRdb ran MiXCR on the reads. The table has around 500,000 distinct CDR3 sequences, over 25% seen once; the top ten hold around 0.82%. A note on this clonotype: Its antigen is as yet unknown.

The V gene is TRBV10-3, the J gene TRBJ1-5; possible D gene TRBD1, 5 bases. Material for sequencing was sorted CD4+, CD8+, or CD8+CD57+ T cells (not recorded which) from PBMCs. The receptor's source is a human donor with aplastic anemia. The chain's CDR3 is CAISEGQGAGQHF. For the CDR3, the DNA is TGTGCCATCAGTGAGGGGCAAGGGGCGGGCCAGCATTTT.